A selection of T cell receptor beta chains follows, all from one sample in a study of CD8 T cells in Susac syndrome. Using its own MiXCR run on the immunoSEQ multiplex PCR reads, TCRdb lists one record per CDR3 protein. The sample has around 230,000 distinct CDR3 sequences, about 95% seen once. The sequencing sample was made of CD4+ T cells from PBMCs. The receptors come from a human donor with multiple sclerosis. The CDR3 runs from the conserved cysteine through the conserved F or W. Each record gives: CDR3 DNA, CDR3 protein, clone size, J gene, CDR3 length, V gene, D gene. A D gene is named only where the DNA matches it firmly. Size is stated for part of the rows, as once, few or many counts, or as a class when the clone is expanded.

CDR3nt: TGTGCCAGCAGTCTAGCAGTTCACAGGGGTAGGGCTTCACCCCTCCACTTT
CDR3aa: CASSLAVHRGRASPLHF
abundance: .
j_gene: TRBJ1-6
len: 17
v_gene: TRBV27
d_gene: TRBD1

CDR3nt: TGTGCCAGCAGCGTAGGTATCGGGACTAGCGGGAATAGGCGACAGGCATACAATGAGCAGTTCTTC
CDR3aa: CASSVGIGTSGNRRQAYNEQFF
abundance: once
j_gene: TRBJ2-1
len: 22
v_gene: TRBV9
d_gene: TRBD2

CDR3nt: TGTGCCAGCCATTACCAGAAGAGTGGGACCGGGGAGCTGTTTTTT
CDR3aa: CASHYQKSGTGELFF
abundance: once
j_gene: TRBJ2-2
len: 15
v_gene: TRBV5-4
d_gene: .

CDR3nt: TGCAGCGTTGGCGGGGCAACTAATGAAAAACTGTTTTTT
CDR3aa: CSVGGATNEKLFF
abundance: .
j_gene: TRBJ1-4
len: 13
v_gene: TRBV29-1
d_gene: .

CDR3nt: TGTGCCAGCAGCCACGGGGGACGGAGATCTTACTATGGCTACACCTTC
CDR3aa: CASSHGGRRSYYGYTF
abundance: .
j_gene: TRBJ1-2
len: 16
v_gene: TRBV5-6
d_gene: .

CDR3nt: TGTGCCAGCAGTGCACTAGCGGGAACTCTCAATGAGCAGTTCTTC
CDR3aa: CASSALAGTLNEQFF
abundance: .
j_gene: TRBJ2-1
len: 15
v_gene: TRBV6-5
d_gene: TRBD2

CDR3nt: TGTGCCGGAAAATCACCCCTCCACTTT
CDR3aa: CAGKSPLHF
abundance: .
j_gene: TRBJ1-6
len: 9
v_gene: TRBV13
d_gene: .

CDR3nt: TGTGCCAGTAGTATTTCGGTTGGCTACACCTTC
CDR3aa: CASSISVGYTF
abundance: .
j_gene: TRBJ1-2
len: 11
v_gene: TRBV19
d_gene: .

CDR3nt: TGTGCCAGCAGTGTCGGGACTGCCTACGAGCAGTACTTC
CDR3aa: CASSVGTAYEQYF
abundance: .
j_gene: TRBJ2-7
len: 13
v_gene: TRBV28
d_gene: .

CDR3nt: TGCAGTGCCCCATCTCGATCGACTAGCCCGCAGTTCTTC
CDR3aa: CSAPSRSTSPQFF
abundance: .
j_gene: TRBJ2-1
len: 13
v_gene: TRBV20-1
d_gene: TRBD2

CDR3nt: TGTGCCTGGAGTACCCAGGCCCTAGCTTTCTTT
CDR3aa: CAWSTQALAFF
abundance: once
j_gene: TRBJ1-1
len: 11
v_gene: TRBV30
d_gene: .

CDR3nt: TGCAGCGTTGACCTAGCGGGAGTCGACGAGCAGTACTTC
CDR3aa: CSVDLAGVDEQYF
abundance: .
j_gene: TRBJ2-7
len: 13
v_gene: TRBV29-1
d_gene: TRBD2

CDR3nt: TGTGCCACCAGCAGAGATAGAGTCAATGAGCAGTTCTTC
CDR3aa: CATSRDRVNEQFF
abundance: .
j_gene: TRBJ2-1
len: 13
v_gene: TRBV15
d_gene: .

CDR3nt: TGCAGTGCTAGGCGACAGCACTACGAGCAGTACTTC
CDR3aa: CSARRQHYEQYF
abundance: .
j_gene: TRBJ2-7
len: 12
v_gene: TRBV20-1
d_gene: .

CDR3nt: TGCGCCAGCCGGAATCTTCAGGGGACAGCTTTCTTT
CDR3aa: CASRNLQGTAFF
abundance: .
j_gene: TRBJ1-1
len: 12
v_gene: TRBV5-1
d_gene: .

CDR3nt: TGTGCCTGGAGTGTTAGGAATCGGGTCCAGCCCCAGCATTTT
CDR3aa: CAWSVRNRVQPQHF
abundance: .
j_gene: TRBJ1-5
len: 14
v_gene: TRBV30
d_gene: .

CDR3nt: TGTGCCAGCAGCTTCGAGGGATCGGGAGAGCAGTTCTTC
CDR3aa: CASSFEGSGEQFF
abundance: .
j_gene: TRBJ2-1
len: 13
v_gene: TRBV7-9
d_gene: .

CDR3nt: TGCAGTGCTTCAGGGGCTTCCTACGAGCAGTACTTC
CDR3aa: CSASGASYEQYF
abundance: few
j_gene: TRBJ2-7
len: 12
v_gene: TRBV20-1
d_gene: .

CDR3nt: TGTGCCAGCAGCGTAGCGGGAAGGGCGGACTATGGCTACACCTTC
CDR3aa: CASSVAGRADYGYTF
abundance: .
j_gene: TRBJ1-2
len: 15
v_gene: TRBV9
d_gene: .

CDR3nt: TGTGCCAGCAGCCAACCTATGACTAGCGGCTCCTACAATGAGCAGTTCTTC
CDR3aa: CASSQPMTSGSYNEQFF
abundance: .
j_gene: TRBJ2-1
len: 17
v_gene: TRBV3-1
d_gene: TRBD2

CDR3nt: TGTGCCAGCAGCTTAGGGCCTAGCGGGATCGGGGAGCTGTTTTTT
CDR3aa: CASSLGPSGIGELFF
abundance: .
j_gene: TRBJ2-2
len: 15
v_gene: TRBV7-2
d_gene: TRBD2

CDR3nt: TGCGCCAGCAGCTCACTAGCGGGAGGCTCACCTGGCTCCGAGCAGTACTTC
CDR3aa: CASSSLAGGSPGSEQYF
abundance: .
j_gene: TRBJ2-7
len: 17
v_gene: TRBV5-1
d_gene: TRBD2

CDR3nt: TGTGCCAGCAGCCCAGCTATCCCGGCGGGCTTACAAGAGACCCAGTACTTC
CDR3aa: CASSPAIPAGLQETQYF
abundance: .
j_gene: TRBJ2-5
len: 17
v_gene: TRBV7-8
d_gene: .

CDR3nt: TGTGCCAGCAGCCTGGGACCACTTGAGCAGTTCTTC
CDR3aa: CASSLGPLEQFF
abundance: .
j_gene: TRBJ2-1
len: 12
v_gene: TRBV7-9
d_gene: .

CDR3nt: TGTGCCAGCAGCCCGGGGACTAGCAGGGGAGATACGCAGTATTTT
CDR3aa: CASSPGTSRGDTQYF
abundance: .
j_gene: TRBJ2-3
len: 15
v_gene: TRBV3-1
d_gene: TRBD2

CDR3nt: TGTGCCAGCAGCTTAGTTCCCAGAGCTGACAATGAGCAGTTCTTC
CDR3aa: CASSLVPRADNEQFF
abundance: .
j_gene: TRBJ2-1
len: 15
v_gene: TRBV7-9
d_gene: .

CDR3nt: TGTGCCAGCAGCCAAATTTCTGGGAAAGAGACCCAGTACTTC
CDR3aa: CASSQISGKETQYF
abundance: once
j_gene: TRBJ2-5
len: 14
v_gene: TRBV14
d_gene: .

CDR3nt: TGTGCCAGCAGTTTATCAATTAGGGCAGGGAACACCGGGGAGCTGTTTTTT
CDR3aa: CASSLSIRAGNTGELFF
abundance: .
j_gene: TRBJ2-2
len: 17
v_gene: TRBV27
d_gene: .

CDR3nt: TGTGCCAGCTCACCAGCGGCCTTGACAGGGAGGATTCCCTATGGCTACACCTTC
CDR3aa: CASSPAALTGRIPYGYTF
abundance: .
j_gene: TRBJ1-2
len: 18
v_gene: TRBV18
d_gene: TRBD1

CDR3nt: TGTGCCAGTAGTATCGGACTAGCGATGGAGACCCAGTACTTC
CDR3aa: CASSIGLAMETQYF
abundance: .
j_gene: TRBJ2-5
len: 14
v_gene: TRBV19
d_gene: TRBD2

CDR3nt: TGTGCCTGGAGCCCTACCCGTGCGTCCTACAATGAGCAGTTCTTC
CDR3aa: CAWSPTRASYNEQFF
abundance: .
j_gene: TRBJ2-1
len: 15
v_gene: TRBV30
d_gene: .

CDR3nt: TGTGCCACCAGTGATACCGGGGGTAGCGTCTACAATGAGCAGTTCTTC
CDR3aa: CATSDTGGSVYNEQFF
abundance: .
j_gene: TRBJ2-1
len: 16
v_gene: TRBV24-1
d_gene: .

CDR3nt: TGTGCCTGGAATGAGGGTTCCTACGAGCAGTACTTC
CDR3aa: CAWNEGSYEQYF
abundance: once
j_gene: TRBJ2-7
len: 12
v_gene: TRBV30
d_gene: .

CDR3nt: TGTGCCAGCCGGGGGGACTTACCCTACGAGCAGTACTTC
CDR3aa: CASRGDLPYEQYF
abundance: .
j_gene: TRBJ2-7
len: 13
v_gene: TRBV28
d_gene: TRBD2

CDR3nt: TGCAGCGTGGAAAGGGGGGCGCGTGGCTACACCTTC
CDR3aa: CSVERGARGYTF
abundance: .
j_gene: TRBJ1-2
len: 12
v_gene: TRBV29-1
d_gene: .

CDR3nt: TGTGCCAGCAGCTTACTAACCTCCTACGAGCAGTACTTC
CDR3aa: CASSLLTSYEQYF
abundance: .
j_gene: TRBJ2-7
len: 13
v_gene: TRBV7-8
d_gene: .

CDR3nt: TGTGCCACCAGCAGAGTGGATGGGGGTCAAGAGACCCAGTACTTC
CDR3aa: CATSRVDGGQETQYF
abundance: .
j_gene: TRBJ2-5
len: 15
v_gene: TRBV15
d_gene: .

CDR3nt: TGTGCCAGCTCAGTCCTCAGCACAGATACGCAGTATTTT
CDR3aa: CASSVLSTDTQYF
abundance: few
j_gene: TRBJ2-3
len: 13
v_gene: TRBV18
d_gene: .

CDR3nt: TGTGCCAGCACTAACGAGGAGACCCAGTACTTC
CDR3aa: CASTNEETQYF
abundance: .
j_gene: TRBJ2-5
len: 11
v_gene: TRBV7-2
d_gene: .